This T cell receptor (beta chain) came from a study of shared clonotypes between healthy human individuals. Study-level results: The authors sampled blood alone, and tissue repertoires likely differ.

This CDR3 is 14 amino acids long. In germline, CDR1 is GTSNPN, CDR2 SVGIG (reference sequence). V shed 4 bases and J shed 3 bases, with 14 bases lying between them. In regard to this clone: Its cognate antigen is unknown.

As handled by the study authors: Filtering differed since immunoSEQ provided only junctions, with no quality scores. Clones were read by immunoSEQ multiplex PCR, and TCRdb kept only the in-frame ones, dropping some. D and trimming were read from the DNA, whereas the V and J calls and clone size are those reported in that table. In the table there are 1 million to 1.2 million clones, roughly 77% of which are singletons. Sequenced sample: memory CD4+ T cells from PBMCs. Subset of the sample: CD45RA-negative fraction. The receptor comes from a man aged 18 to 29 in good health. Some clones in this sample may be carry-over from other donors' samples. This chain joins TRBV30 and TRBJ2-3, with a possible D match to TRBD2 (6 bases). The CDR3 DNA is TGTGCCTGGACCCTGGGGGGAGGAACAGATACGCAGTATTTT. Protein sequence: CAWTLGGGTDTQYF.